These 22 T cell receptor beta chains originate from one sample sequenced in a study of T cell responses to AZD1222 COVID-19 vaccine. TCRdb's table, derived via immunoSEQ multiplex PCR, lists solely in-frame clones and lacks some. This table holds 82,000 or so clones, 90% found once. This specimen was peripheral blood, taken on day 0 of AZD1222 vaccination. The receptor set was obtained from an adult in good health.

The chain carries TRBV28 and TRBJ2-7; 8 bases map to TRBD1. V lost 5 bases and J lost 6; bases outside the gene matches: 6. This CDR3 has 13 amino acids. The germline V gene has CDR1 MDHEN and CDR2 SYDVKM. CDR3 sequence (DNA): TGTGCCAGCAGTGCAAGAGACAGGGGCGAGCAGTACTTC. This encodes CASSARDRGEQYF.

The table lists this clone with a few counts. The rearrangement joins TRBV6-1 to TRBJ1-5; D gene ambiguous. Trimming stripped 3 bases from V and 0 bases from J, with 6 bases between. The CDR3 runs 14 residues. In germline, CDR1 is MNHNS, CDR2 SASEGT. DNA for the CDR3: TGTGCCAGCAGTGACAGGAATAGCAATCAGCCCCAGCATTTT. The encoded protein is CASSDRNSNQPQHF.

The chain joins TRBV19 to TRBJ1-6, with D unresolved. This CDR3 contains 16 residues. The V and J ends lost 1 base and 7 bases respectively, with 14 bases between them. The germline V gene has CDR1 LNHDA and CDR2 SQIVND (reference sequence). The DNA for the CDR3 is TGTGCCAGTAGTATAGCCTCGACGGGCCGAAATTCACCCCTCCACTTT. Encoded protein: CASSIASTGRNSPLHF.

V gene TRBV1 combines with J gene TRBJ2-2; TRBD1 is taken as the D call from the table, unchecked against the DNA. TRBV1 is labeled a pseudogene. The CDR3 sequence is 14 residues long. The CDR3 DNA reads TGCACCAGCAGCCAAGGACAGGACACCGGGGAGCTGTTTTTT. Translated, it gives CTSSQGQDTGELFF.

The rearrangement joins TRBV19 to TRBJ2-7; TRBD2 matches at 7 bases. CDR1 LNHDA and CDR2 SQIVND come from the germline V gene (reference sequence). This CDR3 is 15 amino acids long. V shed 0 bases, J shed 0 bases, and the junction held 2 bases outside the gene matches. CDR3 residues: CASSIEGGASYEQYF. CDR3 bases: TGTGCCAGTAGTATAGAGGGAGGGGCCTCCTACGAGCAGTACTTC.

The chain links TRBV7-2 to TRBJ2-7; D possibly corresponds to TRBD1 (7 bases). The CDR3 is made up of 15 amino acids. Trimming cost V 6 bases and J 9 bases, with 24 bases left between them. The V gene's germline CDR1 is SGHTA and CDR2 FQGNSA. The chain's CDR3 is CASSSAGGQLRGQYF. CDR3 DNA sequence: TGTGCCAGCAGTTCTGCCGGGGGACAGTTACGAGGGCAGTACTTC.

The chain is built from TRBV7-9 and TRBJ1-5; TRBD1 aligns across 9 bases. Germline V gene sequence: CDR1 SEHNR, CDR2 FQNEAQ (reference sequence). This CDR3 is 14 amino acids long. With V trimmed by 4 bases and J by 5 bases, 3 bases remained unmatched. The DNA for the CDR3 is TGTGCCAGCAGCTCGGACAGGGGCGATCAGCCCCAGCATTTT. Translation gives CASSSDRGDQPQHF.

Only one count was recorded for this clone. The chain is built from TRBV18 and TRBJ1-1; D not resolved. The length of the CDR3 is 15 residues. V gave up 1 base and J gave up 3 bases, with 12 bases separating them. Germline V gene lookup returns CDR1 KGHSH and CDR2 LQKENI. The CDR3 nucleotides are TGTGCCAGCTCACCACAGCACGGGTCTGACACTGAAGCTTTCTTT. This gives the protein CASSPQHGSDTEAFF.

This sequence joins TRBV6-6 and TRBJ2-7, with D maybe TRBD2 (6 bases). The CDR3 has 12 residues. The V gene's germline CDR1 is MNHNY and CDR2 SVGAGI (reference sequence). V lost 6 bases and J lost 2, with 8 bases in between. The chain's CDR3 is CASRRGPYEQYF. CDR3 sequence (DNA): TGTGCCAGCAGGCGGGGACCCTACGAGCAGTACTTC.

The chain employs TRBV7-6 and TRBJ1-2, with D possibly matching TRBD1 (5 bases). Germline CDR1 reads SGHVS; CDR2 reads FNYEAQ. Trimming left V 3 bases short and J 6 bases short, with 11 bases between. The CDR3 is 13 residues long. Here the CDR3 DNA reads TGTGCCAGCAGCTTGTGGGGAGGGGATGGCTACACCTTC. As protein: CASSLWGGDGYTF.

This clone was observed a few times. The chain has TRBV9 and TRBJ1-6; a weak D match, TRBD1 (5 bases). Trimming stripped 4 bases from V and 6 bases from J, with 14 bases between. The CDR3 has 15 amino acids. Germline CDR1 SGDLS, CDR2 YYNGEE. Here the CDR3 DNA reads TGTGCCAGCAGCTCACCCCAGGGTGGTAATTCACCCCTCCACTTT. The encoded protein is CASSSPQGGNSPLHF.

This chain links TRBV23-1 with TRBJ1-2; TRBD1 matches at 7 bases. TRBV23-1 is an open reading frame, and its role is uncertain. V gave up 0 bases and J gave up 8 bases; unmatched junction bases: 15. The length of the CDR3 is 17 residues. The CDR3 is CASSQSALPTGVRGYTF. Written as DNA, the CDR3 is TGCGCCAGCAGTCAATCGGCCCTTCCTACAGGGGTACGGGGCTACACCTTC.

This chain joins TRBV4-3 and TRBJ2-4; 9 positions match TRBD2. Germline CDR1 reads LGHNA; CDR2 reads YSLEER. With V trimmed by 0 bases and J by 6 bases, 6 bases remained unmatched. This CDR3 has 16 residues. In DNA, the CDR3 is TGCGCCAGCAGCCAAGATCGGCGGGGGGGCACAAACATTCAGTACTTC. This sequence encodes CASSQDRRGGTNIQYF.

The sample holds a few counts of this clone. The genes are TRBV11-2 and TRBJ2-2; maybe TRBD1 (5 bases). Trimming took 5 bases from V and 2 from J, leaving 9 bases between them. Germline values: CDR1 SGHAT, CDR2 FQNNGV. The length of the CDR3 is 14 residues. DNA for the CDR3: TGTGCCAGCAGCCAAGACAGAAACACCGGGGAGCTGTTTTTT. It is translated as CASSQDRNTGELFF.

This clone was counted a few times. The V and J genes are TRBV5-1 and TRBJ1-6; D is uncertain. There are 14 residues in the CDR3. CDR1 and CDR2 from the germline V gene are SGHRS and YFSETQ. Trimming stripped 2 bases from V and 7 bases from J, with 10 bases between. The CDR3 DNA sequence: TGCGCCAGCAGCTTTCAAGGGCACAATTCACCCCTCCACTTT. Protein product: CASSFQGHNSPLHF.

V usage is TRBV10-3 and J usage is TRBJ1-2; the D gene is possibly TRBD1 (5 bases). The CDR3 has 13 residues. Germline V CDR1 and CDR2: ENHRY, SYGVKD. The V gene lost 4 bases and the J gene lost 0 bases, with 6 bases spanning the gap. The CDR3 is CAISATANYGYTF. The DNA for the CDR3 is TGTGCCATCAGTGCGACAGCTAACTATGGCTACACCTTC.

The chain is built from TRBV6-5 and TRBJ1-1; TRBD1 might be the D (5 bases). Germline V gene data show CDR1 as MNHEY and CDR2 as SVGAGI. V was cut by 9 bases and J by 4 bases, with 15 bases left in between. CDR3 length equals 13 residues. CDR3 region: CASTYTRGTEAFF. The CDR3 nucleotides read TGTGCCAGTACATACACGAGGGGCACTGAAGCTTTCTTT.

A few counts support this clone. The rearrangement joins TRBV13 to TRBJ2-7; weak D call: TRBD1 (5 bases). CDR3 size: 15 residues. Germline V lookup: CDR1 PRHDT, CDR2 FYEKMQ (reference sequence). V was clipped by 5 bases and J by 5 bases, with 19 bases between them. CDR3 sequence: CASSPRRVSSHEQYF. The CDR3 nucleotides are TGTGCCAGCAGCCCACGCAGGGTGAGTAGCCACGAGCAGTACTTC.

The chain uses TRBV7-8 and TRBJ1-5, with TRBD1 matching 8 bases. CDR3 size: 18 residues. The V gene end was trimmed by 5 bases and the J gene end by 0 bases; junction bases not matched to a gene: 12. CDR1 is SGHVS and CDR2 is FQNEAQ in the germline V gene. The CDR3 region is CASSLVGGGQVSNQPQHF. CDR3 in DNA: TGTGCCAGCAGCCTAGTGGGTGGGGGACAGGTTAGCAATCAGCCCCAGCATTTT.

The chain employs TRBV30 and TRBJ2-1; tentatively, D is TRBD1 (5 bases). Between the trimmed V and J ends, which lost 4 bases and 6 bases, there was a span of 13 bases. Per the germline V gene, CDR1 is GTSNPN and CDR2 is SVGIG (reference sequence). The length of the CDR3 is 13 residues. In DNA form, the CDR3 reads TGTGCCTGGACAGGGAAAAGGTCCAATGAGCAGTTCTTC. Translating gives CAWTGKRSNEQFF.

The chain couples TRBV19 to TRBJ2-1, with TRBD2 matching 10 bases. Unmatched junction bases numbered 6, after V lost 3 bases and J lost 4 bases. CDR1 and CDR2 from the germline V gene are LNHDA and SQIVND (reference sequence). This CDR3 is built from 16 residues. CDR3 coding DNA: TGTGCCAGTAGTATGCCTAGCGGGGGCCTTTACAATGAGCAGTTCTTC. It encodes CASSMPSGGLYNEQFF.

The V and J genes are TRBV28 and TRBJ2-2, with 10 bases lining up with TRBD2. Trimming removed 7 bases from V and 5 bases from J; junction bases left unmatched: 1. This CDR3 contains 13 residues. CDR1 is MDHEN and CDR2 is SYDVKM in the germline V gene. CDR3 nucleotides: TGTGCCAGCAAAGCGGGGGGGACCGGGGAGCTGTTTTTT. This encodes CASKAGGTGELFF.